These T cell receptor beta chains were read from a single sample in a study of regulatory T cells in long-lasting Graves disease. TCRdb independently ran MiXCR on the multiplex PCR reads; one entry per CDR3 protein. The data contain about 470,000 distinct CDR3 sequences, under 15% of them seen just once; the ten biggest clones take up 16%. In addition, the sample was reused for a study of T cells in Graves' hyperthyroidism and ophthalmopathy.

This specimen was peripheral blood mononuclear cells (PBMCs), taken at new diagnosis, from a patient treated with antithyroid drugs. All receptors come from a woman in her 30s with Graves disease. Each CDR3 is given with its conserved first and last residue. A D gene is named only where the DNA matches it firmly. Clone size is stated in some rows and not others, as once, few, many or a class when expanded.

j_call: TRBJ2-7; clone_size: once; d_call: -; v_call: TRBV11-2; cdr3_length: 16; cdr3_nt: TGTGCCAGCAGCTATAAGTGGAAGGATAGCTCCTACGAGCAGTACTTC; cdr3_aa: CASSYKWKDSSYEQYF
j_call: TRBJ1-6; clone_size: few; d_call: -; v_call: TRBV12-3/TRBV12-4; cdr3_length: 13; cdr3_nt: TGTGCCAGCAGACCCCCAGGGGTCTCACCCCTCCACTTT; cdr3_aa: CASRPPGVSPLHF
j_call: TRBJ2-3; clone_size: many; d_call: -; v_call: TRBV29-1; cdr3_length: 16; cdr3_nt: TGCAGCGTTGAAGACCGCCATGGGGGCAGGACAGATACGCAGTATTTT; cdr3_aa: CSVEDRHGGRTDTQYF
j_call: TRBJ2-1; clone_size: many; d_call: -; v_call: TRBV20-1; cdr3_length: 12; cdr3_nt: TGCAGTGCTAGTCTGGGGGGCGATGAGCAGTTCTTC; cdr3_aa: CSASLGGDEQFF
j_call: TRBJ2-1; clone_size: few; d_call: TRBD2; v_call: TRBV28; cdr3_length: 14; cdr3_nt: TGTGCCAGCAGTTCCCGCCTAGCGGGACGAGAGCAGTTCTTC; cdr3_aa: CASSSRLAGREQFF
j_call: TRBJ2-7; clone_size: -; d_call: TRBD1; v_call: TRBV14; cdr3_length: 15; cdr3_nt: TGTGCCAGCAGCCAAGTGACAGGGGGTTCCCACGAGCAGTACTTC; cdr3_aa: CASSQVTGGSHEQYF
j_call: TRBJ1-5; clone_size: once; d_call: -; v_call: TRBV7-3; cdr3_length: 12; cdr3_nt: TGTGCCAGCAGCCCAGGGGCAGATACGCAGCATTTT; cdr3_aa: CASSPGADTQHF
j_call: TRBJ1-1; clone_size: many; d_call: -; v_call: TRBV5-1; cdr3_length: 14; cdr3_nt: TGCGCCAGCAGCTTAGGCCCTCCGGGCACTGAAGCTTTCTTT; cdr3_aa: CASSLGPPGTEAFF
j_call: TRBJ2-1; clone_size: many; d_call: -; v_call: TRBV6-1; cdr3_length: 13; cdr3_nt: TGTGCCAGCATCGGACTAGGGGGTGATGAGCAGTTCTTC; cdr3_aa: CASIGLGGDEQFF
j_call: TRBJ1-5; clone_size: -; d_call: TRBD1; v_call: TRBV5-1; cdr3_length: 14; cdr3_nt: TGCGCCAGCAGCTGGACAGGGGAGGGTCAGCCCCAGCATTTT; cdr3_aa: CASSWTGEGQPQHF
j_call: TRBJ2-5; clone_size: many; d_call: -; v_call: TRBV7-9; cdr3_length: 15; cdr3_nt: TGTGCCAGCAGCTTTTCGGCGGGACCCTCGGAGACCCAGTACTTC; cdr3_aa: CASSFSAGPSETQYF
j_call: TRBJ1-5; clone_size: many; d_call: -; v_call: TRBV11-2; cdr3_length: 17; cdr3_nt: TGTGCCAGCAGCAACCGAGGGGGGGCGAGGAGCAATCAGCCCCAGCATTTT; cdr3_aa: CASSNRGGARSNQPQHF
j_call: TRBJ1-1; clone_size: many; d_call: -; v_call: TRBV11-3; cdr3_length: 14; cdr3_nt: TGTGCCAGCAGCTACCCCGGGGGGGTGACTGAAGCTTTCTTT; cdr3_aa: CASSYPGGVTEAFF
j_call: TRBJ2-1; clone_size: few; d_call: TRBD2; v_call: TRBV10-3; cdr3_length: 14; cdr3_nt: TGTGCCATCAGGGAGCGGGACTACCCCAATGAGCAGTTCTTC; cdr3_aa: CAIRERDYPNEQFF
j_call: TRBJ1-3; clone_size: many; d_call: -; v_call: TRBV18; cdr3_length: 17; cdr3_nt: TGTGCCAGCTCACCACCAACCAGACTCTACTCTGGAAACACCATATATTTT; cdr3_aa: CASSPPTRLYSGNTIYF
j_call: TRBJ2-6; clone_size: many; d_call: -; v_call: TRBV7-3; cdr3_length: 15; cdr3_nt: TGTGCCAGCAGTCTATCATTTTCTGGGGCCAACGTCCTGACTTTC; cdr3_aa: CASSLSFSGANVLTF
j_call: TRBJ2-1; clone_size: many; d_call: TRBD2; v_call: TRBV14; cdr3_length: 20; cdr3_nt: TGTGCCAGCAGCCAAGACCTCGGACTAGCGGGCAGGAGCTCCTACAATGAGCAGTTCTTC; cdr3_aa: CASSQDLGLAGRSSYNEQFF
j_call: TRBJ2-3; clone_size: few; d_call: TRBD1; v_call: TRBV6-5; cdr3_length: 14; cdr3_nt: TGTGCCAGCAGTTCCCCGGGACAGGCAGATACGCAGTATTTT; cdr3_aa: CASSSPGQADTQYF
j_call: TRBJ2-3; clone_size: few; d_call: -; v_call: TRBV15; cdr3_length: 13; cdr3_nt: TGTGCCACCAGCAGAGATAGGACAGATACGCAGTATTTT; cdr3_aa: CATSRDRTDTQYF
j_call: TRBJ1-3; clone_size: -; d_call: -; v_call: TRBV4-1; cdr3_length: 15; cdr3_nt: TGCGCCAGCAGCCAATCAGGGATCTCTGGAAACACCATATATTTT; cdr3_aa: CASSQSGISGNTIYF
j_call: TRBJ2-7; clone_size: -; d_call: -; v_call: TRBV28; cdr3_length: 14; cdr3_nt: TGTGCCAGCAGTTCCTGGACAGACTCCTACGAGCAGTACTTC; cdr3_aa: CASSSWTDSYEQYF